These 15 T cell receptor beta chains came from one sample sequenced in a study of shared clonotypes between healthy human individuals (dated by TCRdb to between 2020 and 2021). The library was produced with the immunoSEQ multiplex PCR assay. TCRdb mirrors the immuneACCESS table, restricted to in-frame sequences. Some clones are absent from its copies; in checked studies, under half trace to an unresolved V gene, and the reason for the others is unknown. This sample comprises about 2.4 million clones, over 85% of them detected only once. Roughly 0.36% of the sample is in the top ten clones. Sequenced sample: naive CD4+ T cells from PBMCs. Taken with the paper, the label for cell subset or site translates to: CD45RA+ positively selected. The receptors come from a young man in good health. Some clones in this sample may be carry-over from other donors' samples.

This clone was recorded only once. V and J are TRBV15 and TRBJ2-7; 7 bases align to TRBD2. Trimming cost V 3 bases and J 0 bases; bases outside gene matches: 5. This CDR3 region has 15 residues. The germline V gene encodes CDR1 LNHNV and CDR2 YYDKDF (reference sequence). The CDR3 spells CATSRGAGFSYEQYF. CDR3 DNA sequence: TGTGCCACCAGCAGGGGAGCGGGATTCTCCTACGAGCAGTACTTC. The full variable domain, in which reference TRBV15 and TRBJ2-7 provide the parts outside the CDR3, is DAMVIQNPRYQVTQFGKPVTLSCSQTLNHNVMYWYQQKSSQAPKLLFHYYDKDFNNEADTPDNFQSRRPNTSFCFLDIRSPGLGDTAMYLCATSRGAGFSYEQYFGPGTRLTVT.

This chain uses TRBV6-5 with TRBJ1-4; D perhaps matches TRBD1 (5 bases). Germline CDR1 is MNHEY and CDR2 is SVGAGI. The length of the CDR3 is 14 residues. V was shortened by 5 bases and J by 6 bases, with 13 bases between the two germline ends. CDR3 in amino acids: CASSRRDSHEKLFF. CDR3 in DNA: TGTGCCAGCAGTCGACGGGACTCACATGAAAAACTGTTTTTT.

This chain joins TRBV6-6 and TRBJ1-2, with TRBD1 identical over 8 bases. The ends lost 5 bases at V and 10 bases at J; junction bases unmatched: 9. CDR1 and CDR2 (germline): MNHNY, SVGAGI (reference sequence). The CDR3 runs 13 residues. This CDR3 reads CASSQRDRTLYTF. As DNA, the CDR3 is TGTGCCAGCAGTCAGCGGGACAGGACCCTCTACACCTTC.

This chain uses TRBV18 with TRBJ2-2; D remains unclear. Germline CDR1 KGHSH, CDR2 LQKENI. Trimming removed 4 bases from V and 9 bases from J, with 12 bases in between. The CDR3 contains 13 residues. The CDR3 nucleotides are TGTGCCAGCTCACTACAACAAGAAAGGGAGCTGTTTTTT. It is translated as CASSLQQERELFF.

The V call is TRBV28, the J call TRBJ1-1; D gene unclear. This CDR3 spans 13 amino acids. Looked up from germline, CDR1 is MDHEN and CDR2 is SYDVKM. V shed 8 bases and J shed 6 bases, with 16 bases lying between them. CDR3 protein: CASVKSRAAEAFF. In DNA form, the CDR3 reads TGTGCCAGCGTAAAGTCGAGGGCGGCTGAAGCTTTCTTT.

The V call is TRBV10-2, the J call TRBJ2-5; D not resolved. Near its end, the DNA agrees better with TRBJ2-7, so the J call may be wrong. Germline CDR1 reads WSHSY; CDR2 reads SAAADI. This CDR3 region has 14 residues. The CDR3 DNA reads as TGCGCCAGCAAGGACCCTCGAGGAGACTACGAGCAGTACTTC. It codes for CASKDPRGDYEQYF.

This clone was found once. This rearrangement joins TRBV12-5 to TRBJ2-5, with D perhaps matching TRBD1 (5 bases). V lost 1 base and J 2 bases, leaving 8 bases between the germline ends. Germline CDR1 LGHNT, CDR2 FRNRAP. The CDR3 runs to 14 residues. DNA for the CDR3: TGTGCTAGTGGTTTGGGCCAGGGACAAGAGACCCAGTACTTC. The encoded protein is CASGLGQGQETQYF. The full variable domain, rest sourced from reference TRBV12-5 and TRBJ2-5, is DARVTQTPRHKVTEMGQEVTMRCQPILGHNTVFWYRQTMMQGLELLAYFRNRAPLDDSGMPKDRFSAEMPDATLATLKIQPSEPRDSAVYFCASGLGQGQETQYFGPGTRLLVL.

This chain joins TRBV7-3 and TRBJ1-1; TRBD1 is a possible D gene (5 bases). The V gene lost 5 bases and the J gene lost 1 base, with 11 bases spanning the gap. This CDR3 has 14 residues. The germline V gene encodes CDR1 SGHTA and CDR2 FQGTGA. The CDR3 bases are TGTGCCAGCAGCCCAATTGACAGGAACACTGAAGCTTTCTTT. Amino acid sequence: CASSPIDRNTEAFF.

The J gene is TRBJ2-3, the V gene TRBV5-1, with unresolved D. The CDR3 has 18 amino acids. From germline, CDR1 is SGHRS and CDR2 YFSETQ. V was cut by 1 base and J by 0 bases, with 18 bases left in between. CDR3 sequence reads: CASSLQPAGGTSTDTQYF. The DNA of the CDR3 is TGCGCCAGCAGCTTGCAGCCCGCTGGCGGTACTAGCACAGATACGCAGTATTTT.

The chain has TRBV19 and TRBJ2-4, with 7 bases that match TRBD1. This CDR3 spans 19 amino acids. Germline CDR1 and CDR2: LNHDA and SQIVND (reference sequence). The trim removed 6 bases at V and 0 bases at J, leaving 17 bases unmatched. The CDR3 loop is CASSRSTDRSRLAKNIQYF. CDR3 nucleotide sequence: TGTGCCAGTAGCAGATCCACGGACAGGTCGAGACTAGCCAAAAACATTCAGTACTTC.

V and J are TRBV11-2 and TRBJ1-1; D unresolved. This CDR3 comprises 12 residues. Trimming left V 4 bases short and J 10 bases short, with 13 bases between. Germline V gives CDR1 SGHAT, CDR2 FQNNGV. CDR3 region: CASSSLSSLAFF. The CDR3 coding sequence is TGTGCCAGCAGCTCCCTTTCCTCCCTAGCTTTCTTT.

The V gene is TRBV28, the J gene TRBJ1-5; D perhaps matches TRBD1 (6 bases). The germline gives CDR1 MDHEN, CDR2 SYDVKM. Trimming left V 5 bases short and J 7 bases short, with 12 bases between. This CDR3 has 13 amino acids. This CDR3 is CASSPHRVQPQHF. The CDR3 region has the DNA TGTGCCAGCAGTCCACACAGGGTGCAGCCCCAGCATTTT.

This clone was counted only a few times. V and J are TRBV14 and TRBJ1-1; D not certain. This CDR3 is 13 amino acids long. Trimming took off 1 base at V and 12 bases at J, with 15 bases between the two ends. Germline lookup yields CDR1 SGHDN and CDR2 FVKESK. CDR3 protein: CASSQVVSGSTFF. The CDR3 nucleotides are TGTGCCAGCAGCCAAGTTGTCTCCGGTTCCACTTTCTTT.

This chain links TRBV14 with TRBJ1-2; 11 bases are shared with TRBD1. Germline CDR1 reads SGHDN; CDR2 reads FVKESK. This CDR3 has 17 residues. V trimming: 1 base; J trimming: 2 bases; junction bases outside the gene matches: 6. CDR3 nucleotides: TGTGCCAGCAGCCAAGTATGGACAGGGGGCGCCAACTATGGCTACACCTTC. Translated, it gives CASSQVWTGGANYGYTF.

The chain has TRBV7-3 and TRBJ2-7, with 9 bases fitting TRBD1. V gave up 0 bases and J gave up 1 base; unmatched junction bases: 4. This CDR3 is built from 16 residues. CDR1 and CDR2 from the germline V gene are SGHTA and FQGTGA. In DNA, the CDR3 is TGTGCCAGCAGCTTAACGAGTGGACAGGGGTCCTACGAGCAGTACTTC. Its protein is CASSLTSGQGSYEQYF.